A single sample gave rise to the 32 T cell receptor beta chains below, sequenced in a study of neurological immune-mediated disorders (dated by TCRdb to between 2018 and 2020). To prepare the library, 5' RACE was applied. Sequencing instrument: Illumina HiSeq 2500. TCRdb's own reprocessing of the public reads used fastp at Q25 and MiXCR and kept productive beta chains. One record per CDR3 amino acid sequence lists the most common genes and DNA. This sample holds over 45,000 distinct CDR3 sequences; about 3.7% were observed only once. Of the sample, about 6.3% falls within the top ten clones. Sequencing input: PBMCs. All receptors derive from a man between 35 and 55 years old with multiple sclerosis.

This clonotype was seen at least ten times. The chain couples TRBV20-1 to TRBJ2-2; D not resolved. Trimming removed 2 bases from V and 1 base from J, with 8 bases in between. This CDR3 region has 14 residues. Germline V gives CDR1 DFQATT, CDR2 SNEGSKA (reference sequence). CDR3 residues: CSARPPGNTGELFF. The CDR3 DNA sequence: TGCAGTGCTAGACCCCCAGGGAACACCGGGGAGCTGTTTTTT.

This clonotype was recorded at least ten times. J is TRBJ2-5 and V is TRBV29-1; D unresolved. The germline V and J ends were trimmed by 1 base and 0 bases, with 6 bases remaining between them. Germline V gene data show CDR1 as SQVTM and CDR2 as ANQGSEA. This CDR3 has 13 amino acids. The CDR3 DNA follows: TGCAGCGTTGAAGGTGGGGACCAAGAGACCCAGTACTTC. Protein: CSVEGGDQETQYF.

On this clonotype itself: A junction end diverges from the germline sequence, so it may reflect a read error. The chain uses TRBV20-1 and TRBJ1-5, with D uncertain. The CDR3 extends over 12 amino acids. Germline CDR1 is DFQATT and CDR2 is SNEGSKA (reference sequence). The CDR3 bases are TGCAGTGCTAGTACCAGCAATCAGCCCCAGAATTTT. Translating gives CSASTSNQPQNF.

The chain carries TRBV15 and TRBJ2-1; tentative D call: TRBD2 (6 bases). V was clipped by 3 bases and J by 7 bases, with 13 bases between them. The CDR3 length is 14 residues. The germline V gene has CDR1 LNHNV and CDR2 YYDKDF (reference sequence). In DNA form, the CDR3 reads TGTGCCACCAGCAGCGTCGTGGAGGGTAATGAGCAGTTCTTC. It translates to CATSSVVEGNEQFF.

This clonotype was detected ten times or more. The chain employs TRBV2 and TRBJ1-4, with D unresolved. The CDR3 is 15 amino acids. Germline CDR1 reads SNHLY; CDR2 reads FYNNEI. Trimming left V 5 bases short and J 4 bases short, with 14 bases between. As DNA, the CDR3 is TGTGCCAGCAGTCGGGATCGAAGTGGTAATGAAAAACTGTTTTTT. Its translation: CASSRDRSGNEKLFF. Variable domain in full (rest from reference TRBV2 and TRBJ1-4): EPEVTQTPSHQVTQMGQEVILRCVPISNHLYFYWYRQILGQKVEFLVSFYNNEISEKSEIFDDQFSVERPDGSNFTLKIRSTKLEDSAMYFCASSRDRSGNEKLFFGSGTQLSVL.

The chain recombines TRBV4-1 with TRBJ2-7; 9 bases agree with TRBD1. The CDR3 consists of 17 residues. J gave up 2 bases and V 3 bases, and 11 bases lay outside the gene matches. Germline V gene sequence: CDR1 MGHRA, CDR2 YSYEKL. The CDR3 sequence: CASSHGHRDRVTYEQYF. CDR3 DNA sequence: TGCGCCAGCAGCCACGGACACCGGGACAGGGTAACCTACGAGCAGTACTTC.

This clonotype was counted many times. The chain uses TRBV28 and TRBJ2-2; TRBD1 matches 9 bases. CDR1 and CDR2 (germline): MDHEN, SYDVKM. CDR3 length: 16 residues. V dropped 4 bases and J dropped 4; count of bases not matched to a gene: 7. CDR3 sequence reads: CASSSPGQGVTGELFF. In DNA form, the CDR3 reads TGTGCCAGCAGTTCTCCGGGACAGGGAGTCACCGGGGAGCTGTTTTTT.

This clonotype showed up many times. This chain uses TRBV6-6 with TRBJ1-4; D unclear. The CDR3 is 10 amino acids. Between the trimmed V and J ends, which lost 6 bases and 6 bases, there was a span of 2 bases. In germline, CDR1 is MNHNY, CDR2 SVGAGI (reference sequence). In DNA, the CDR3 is TGTGCCAGCAGGGATGAAAAACTGTTTTTT. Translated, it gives CASRDEKLFF.

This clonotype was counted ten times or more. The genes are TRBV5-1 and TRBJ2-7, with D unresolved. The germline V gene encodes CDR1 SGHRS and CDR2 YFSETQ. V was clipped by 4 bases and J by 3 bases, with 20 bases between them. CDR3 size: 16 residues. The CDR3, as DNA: TGCGCCAGCAGCCAAATCGCTACGACCGTCAGCTACGAGCAGTACTTC. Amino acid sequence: CASSQIATTVSYEQYF.

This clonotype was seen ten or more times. The CDR3 protein is CARDREMNTEAFF. The DNA for the CDR3 is TGTGCCAGGGACAGGGAAATGAACACTGAAGCTTTCTTT. This chain connects TRBV6-2 or TRBV6-3 to TRBJ1-1; 8 nucleotides match TRBD1. The V gene's germline CDR1 is MNHEY and CDR2 SVGEGT. The length of the CDR3 is 13 residues. Trimming at V came to 9 bases and at J to 0 bases, leaving 3 bases not matched to a gene.

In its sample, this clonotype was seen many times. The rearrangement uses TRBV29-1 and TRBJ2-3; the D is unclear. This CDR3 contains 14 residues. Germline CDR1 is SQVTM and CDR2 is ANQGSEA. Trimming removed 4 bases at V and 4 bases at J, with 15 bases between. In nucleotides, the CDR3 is TGCAGCGTTGTTGGGCCCTCTGGGGCAGATACGCAGTATTTT. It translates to CSVVGPSGADTQYF.

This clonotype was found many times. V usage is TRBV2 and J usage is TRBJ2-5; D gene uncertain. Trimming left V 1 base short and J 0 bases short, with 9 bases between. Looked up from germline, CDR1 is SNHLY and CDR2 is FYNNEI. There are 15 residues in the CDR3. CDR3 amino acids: CASSEGGEYQETQYF. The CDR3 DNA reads TGTGCCAGCAGTGAAGGCGGCGAATACCAAGAGACCCAGTACTTC. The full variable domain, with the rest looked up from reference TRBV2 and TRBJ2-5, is EPEVTQTPSHQVTQMGQEVILRCVPISNHLYFYWYRQILGQKVEFLVSFYNNEISEKSEIFDDQFSVERPDGSNFTLKIRSTKLEDSAMYFCASSEGGEYQETQYFGPGTRLLVL.

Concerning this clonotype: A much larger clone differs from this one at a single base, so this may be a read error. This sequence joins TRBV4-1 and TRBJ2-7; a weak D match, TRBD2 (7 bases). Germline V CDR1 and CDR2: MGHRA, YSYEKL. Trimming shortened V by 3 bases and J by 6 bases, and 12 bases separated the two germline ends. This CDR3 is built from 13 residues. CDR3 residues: CASSQERGGEQYF. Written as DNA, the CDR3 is TGCGCCAGCAGCCAGGAAAGGGGGGGCGAGCAGTACTTC.

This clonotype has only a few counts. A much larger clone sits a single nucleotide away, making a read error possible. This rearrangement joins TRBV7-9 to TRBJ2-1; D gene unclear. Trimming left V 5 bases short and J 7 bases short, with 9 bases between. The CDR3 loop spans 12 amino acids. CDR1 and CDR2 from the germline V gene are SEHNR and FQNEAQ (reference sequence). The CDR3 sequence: CASSTQVNEQFF. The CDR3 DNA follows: TGTGCCAGCAGCACCCAGGTTAATGAGCAGTTCTTC.

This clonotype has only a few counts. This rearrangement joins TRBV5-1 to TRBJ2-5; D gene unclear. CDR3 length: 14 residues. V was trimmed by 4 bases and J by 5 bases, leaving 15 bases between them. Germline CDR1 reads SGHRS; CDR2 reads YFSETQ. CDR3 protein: CASSQGRLPETQYF. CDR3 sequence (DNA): TGCGCCAGCAGCCAAGGACGACTCCCGGAGACCCAGTACTTC.

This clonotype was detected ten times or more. The CDR3 DNA is TGTGCCAGCAGGCTACAGGGGGATCAGCCCCAGCATTTT. Its protein product is CASRLQGDQPQHF. The chain is built from TRBV6-5 and TRBJ1-5; 8 nucleotides match TRBD1. Germline CDR1 is MNHEY and CDR2 is SVGAGI. The CDR3 sequence is 13 residues long. Unmatched junction bases numbered 3, after V lost 6 bases and J lost 5 bases.

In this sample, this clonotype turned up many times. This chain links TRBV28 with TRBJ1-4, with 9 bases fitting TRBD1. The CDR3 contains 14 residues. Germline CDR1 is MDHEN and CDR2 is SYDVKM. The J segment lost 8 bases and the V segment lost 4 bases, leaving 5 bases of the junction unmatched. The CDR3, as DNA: TGTGCCAGCAGTTCCGGACAGGGGAGCGAAAAACTGTTTTTT. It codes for CASSSGQGSEKLFF.

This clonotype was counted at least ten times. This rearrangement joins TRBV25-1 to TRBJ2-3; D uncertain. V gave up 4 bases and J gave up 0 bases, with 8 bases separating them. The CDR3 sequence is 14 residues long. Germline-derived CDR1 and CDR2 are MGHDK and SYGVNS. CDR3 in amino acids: CASSAPLSTDTQYF. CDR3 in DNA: TGTGCCAGCAGTGCGCCACTCAGCACAGATACGCAGTATTTT.

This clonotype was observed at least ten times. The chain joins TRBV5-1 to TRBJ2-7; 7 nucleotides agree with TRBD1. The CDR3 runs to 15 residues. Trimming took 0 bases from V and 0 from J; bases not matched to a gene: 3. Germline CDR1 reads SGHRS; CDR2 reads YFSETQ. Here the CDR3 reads CASSLEGASSYEQYF. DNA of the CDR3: TGCGCCAGCAGCTTGGAGGGGGCCTCCTCCTACGAGCAGTACTTC.

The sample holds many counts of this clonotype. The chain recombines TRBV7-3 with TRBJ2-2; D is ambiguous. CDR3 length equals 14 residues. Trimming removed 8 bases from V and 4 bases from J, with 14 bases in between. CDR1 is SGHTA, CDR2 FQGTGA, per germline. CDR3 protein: CASSPQSGTGELFF. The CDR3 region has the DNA TGTGCCAGCTCCCCCCAATCTGGCACCGGGGAGCTGTTTTTT. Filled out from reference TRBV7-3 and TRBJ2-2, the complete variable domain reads GAGVSQTPSNKVTEKGKYVELRCDPISGHTALYWYRQSLGQGPEFLIYFQGTGAADDSGLPNDRFFAVRPEGSVSTLKIQRTERGDSAVYLCASSPQSGTGELFFGEGSRLTVL.

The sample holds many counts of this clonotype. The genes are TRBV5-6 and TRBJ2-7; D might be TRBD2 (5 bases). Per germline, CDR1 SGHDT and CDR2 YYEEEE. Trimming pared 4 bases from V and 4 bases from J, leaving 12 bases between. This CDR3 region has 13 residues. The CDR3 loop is CASSPSTGYEQYF. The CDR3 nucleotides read TGTGCCAGCAGCCCCAGTACGGGGTACGAGCAGTACTTC.

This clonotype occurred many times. The chain's CDR3 is CAISGGRDRGLRSGNTIYF. In DNA form, the CDR3 reads TGTGCCATCAGTGGAGGCCGGGACAGGGGCCTCCGCTCTGGAAACACCATATATTTT. The chain couples TRBV10-3 to TRBJ1-3, with 10 bases lining up with TRBD1. This CDR3 comprises 19 residues. Germline-derived CDR1 and CDR2 are ENHRY and SYGVKD. Trimming cost V 4 bases and J 0 bases; bases outside gene matches: 12.

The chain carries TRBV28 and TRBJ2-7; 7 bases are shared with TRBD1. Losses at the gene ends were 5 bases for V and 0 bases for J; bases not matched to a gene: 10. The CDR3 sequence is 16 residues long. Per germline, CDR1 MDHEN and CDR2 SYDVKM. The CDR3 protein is CASSGSDRRSSYEQYF. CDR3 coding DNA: TGTGCCAGCAGTGGATCGGACAGGAGGAGCTCCTACGAGCAGTACTTC. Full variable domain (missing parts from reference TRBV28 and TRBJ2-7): DVKVTQSSRYLVKRTGEKVFLECVQDMDHENMFWYRQDPGLGLRLIYFSYDVKMKEKGDIPEGYSVSREKKERFSLILESASTNQTSMYLCASSGSDRRSSYEQYFGPGTRLTVT.

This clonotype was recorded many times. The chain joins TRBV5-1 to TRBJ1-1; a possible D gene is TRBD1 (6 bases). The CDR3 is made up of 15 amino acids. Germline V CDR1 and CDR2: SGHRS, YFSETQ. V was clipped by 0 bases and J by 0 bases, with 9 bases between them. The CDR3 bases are TGCGCCAGCAGCTTGGCGACAGGCCTGAACACTGAAGCTTTCTTT. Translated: CASSLATGLNTEAFF. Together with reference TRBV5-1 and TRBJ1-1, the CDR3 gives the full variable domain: KAGVTQTPRYLIKTRGQQVTLSCSPISGHRSVSWYQQTPGQGLQFLFEYFSETQRNKGNFPGRFSGRQFSNSRSEMNVSTLELGDSALYLCASSLATGLNTEAFFGQGTRLTVV.

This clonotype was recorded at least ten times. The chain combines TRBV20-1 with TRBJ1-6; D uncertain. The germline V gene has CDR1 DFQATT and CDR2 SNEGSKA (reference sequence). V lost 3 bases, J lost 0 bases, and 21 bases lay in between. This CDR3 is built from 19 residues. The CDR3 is CSASYLGIGFRSYNSPLHF. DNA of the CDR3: TGCAGTGCTAGTTACCTGGGGATAGGTTTTCGCTCCTATAATTCACCCCTCCACTTT.

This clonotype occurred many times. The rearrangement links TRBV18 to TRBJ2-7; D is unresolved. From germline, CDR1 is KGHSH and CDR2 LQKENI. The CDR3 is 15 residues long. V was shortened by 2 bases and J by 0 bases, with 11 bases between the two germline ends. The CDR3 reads CASSPSESASYEQYF. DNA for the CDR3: TGTGCCAGCTCACCAAGTGAGTCAGCCTCCTACGAGCAGTACTTC.

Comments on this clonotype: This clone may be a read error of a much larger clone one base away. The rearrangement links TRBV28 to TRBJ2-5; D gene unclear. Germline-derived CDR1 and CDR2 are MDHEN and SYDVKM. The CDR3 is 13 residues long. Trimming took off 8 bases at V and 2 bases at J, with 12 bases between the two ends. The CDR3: CASGESMQETQYF. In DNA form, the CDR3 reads TGTGCCAGCGGAGAAAGCATGCAAGAGACCCAGTACTTC.

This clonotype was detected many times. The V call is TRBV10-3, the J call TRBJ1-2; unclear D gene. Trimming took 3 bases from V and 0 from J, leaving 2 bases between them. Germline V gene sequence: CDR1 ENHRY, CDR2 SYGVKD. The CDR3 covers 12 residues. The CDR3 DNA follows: TGTGCCATCAGTGAAGCTAACTATGGCTACACCTTC. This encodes CAISEANYGYTF.

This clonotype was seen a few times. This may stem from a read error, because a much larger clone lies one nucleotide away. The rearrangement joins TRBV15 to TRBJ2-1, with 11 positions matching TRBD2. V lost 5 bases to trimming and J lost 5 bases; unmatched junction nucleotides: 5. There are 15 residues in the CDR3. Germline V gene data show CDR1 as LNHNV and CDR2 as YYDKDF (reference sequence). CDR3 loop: CATSPSGGTNNEQFF. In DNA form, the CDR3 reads TGTGCCACCAGCCCTAGCGGGGGGACTAACAATGAGCAGTTCTTC.

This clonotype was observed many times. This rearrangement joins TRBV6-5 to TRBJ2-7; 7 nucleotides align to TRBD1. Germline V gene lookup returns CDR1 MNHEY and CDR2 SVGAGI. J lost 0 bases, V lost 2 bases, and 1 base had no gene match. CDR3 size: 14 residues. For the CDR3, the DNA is TGTGCCAGCAGTTACGACAGGGCCTCCTACGAGCAGTACTTC. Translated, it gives CASSYDRASYEQYF.

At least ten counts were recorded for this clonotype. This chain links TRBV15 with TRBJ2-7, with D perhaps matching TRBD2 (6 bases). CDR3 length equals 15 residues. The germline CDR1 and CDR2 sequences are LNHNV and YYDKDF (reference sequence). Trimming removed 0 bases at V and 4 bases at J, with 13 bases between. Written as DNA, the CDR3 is TGTGCCACCAGCAGAGATAACGGGGGAACATACGAGCAGTACTTC. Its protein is CATSRDNGGTYEQYF. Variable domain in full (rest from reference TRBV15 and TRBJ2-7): DAMVIQNPRYQVTQFGKPVTLSCSQTLNHNVMYWYQQKSSQAPKLLFHYYDKDFNNEADTPDNFQSRRPNTSFCFLDIRSPGLGDTAMYLCATSRDNGGTYEQYFGPGTRLTVT.

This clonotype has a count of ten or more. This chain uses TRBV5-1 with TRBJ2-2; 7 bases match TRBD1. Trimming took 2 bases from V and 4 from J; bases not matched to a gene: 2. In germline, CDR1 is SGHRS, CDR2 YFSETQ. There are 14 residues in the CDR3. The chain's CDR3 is CASSFGTVTGELFF. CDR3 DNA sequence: TGCGCCAGCAGCTTCGGGACAGTCACCGGGGAGCTGTTTTTT.